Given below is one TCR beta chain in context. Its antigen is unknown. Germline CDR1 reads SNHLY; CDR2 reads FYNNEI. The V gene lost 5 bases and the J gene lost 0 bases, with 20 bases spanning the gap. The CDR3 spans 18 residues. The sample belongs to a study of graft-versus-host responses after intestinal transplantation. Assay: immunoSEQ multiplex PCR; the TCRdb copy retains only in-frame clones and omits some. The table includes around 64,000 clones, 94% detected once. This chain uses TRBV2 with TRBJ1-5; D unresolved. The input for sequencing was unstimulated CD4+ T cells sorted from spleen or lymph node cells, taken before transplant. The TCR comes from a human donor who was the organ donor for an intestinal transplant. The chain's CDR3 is CASSPLRGAETSNQPQHF. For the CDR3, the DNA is TGTGCCAGCAGTCCCCTTAGAGGTGCGGAGACTAGCAATCAGCCCCAGCATTTT.